One T cell receptor beta chain is described in this entry. This clonotype was observed at least ten times. There is no known antigen for this receptor. Base quality data are lacking; no much larger clone is found one base away. This record comes from a study of blood T cells in healthy people across ages (dated by TCRdb to between 2015 and 2017). Describing the broader study: Template switching captured roughly one uniquely barcoded TCR beta cDNA molecule per two T cells in model experiments. Age-related changes in TCR beta repertoire diversity were measured in the study by deep sequencing normalized with unique cDNA molecular identifiers. Four age groups were formed from the donors: young (average approximately 15 years), middle-aged (around 41), aged (about 62) and long-lived (around 80). To avoid experimental bias, donors of different ages were spread randomly across the sequencing lanes. Two additional independent replicas of 1 million unique cDNA reads from the same blood draw were analyzed for two donors (one aged 18 to 30 and one aged 80 or older).

Systemically healthy Caucasian individuals from Russia, some 36 in total and aged roughly 6 to 100 years, were included as donors. Each donor gave about 10 milliliters of peripheral blood, drawn into EDTA-treated Vacutainer tubes. Ficoll-Paque density-gradient centrifugation was used to isolate PBMCs, with at least 7 million obtained per sample. Trizol reagent was used to extract total RNA from the PBMCs, yielding at least 5 micrograms per sample. For every donor, flow cytometry on a PBMC aliquot measured the percentage of naive CD45RAhigh/CD27high T cells. The protocol used for the library was 5' RACE. The second PCR ran for about 6 to 12 cycles and used a J-beta primer mix along with a sample-barcoded 5' primer. A template-switch 5' adaptor carrying 12 random nucleotides introduced a unique molecular identifier onto each TCR beta cDNA molecule. Each sample yielded at least 3 million CDR3-containing paired-end reads. First-strand cDNA synthesis was performed from all RNA using the Mint cDNA synthesis kit, with priming by a TRBC-specific oligonucleotide. All cDNA was treated with uracil-DNA glycosylase and then went through a first 18-cycle PCR with the universal primers M1SS and BC2_uni_R. On the study's bioinformatics: For normalization, 1 million high-quality reads, each with a distinct molecular identifier, were randomly selected from each sample. Instead of being binned into consensus sequences, reads with shared molecular identifiers were discarded. MiTCR, run with a Q25 quality threshold and the strictest error-elimination algorithm, handled CDR3 identification, clonotype clustering and error correction. Lower-bound total TCR beta diversity was estimated with a nonparametric unseen species model using Euler transformation. TCRdb reanalyzed the raw reads on its own, using fastp at Q25 for trimming and MiXCR for clone calling, and kept in-frame beta chains. Duplicate CDR3 protein sequences are folded into a single record with the most common DNA and genes. TCRdb's processing, not the authors', yielded these V and J calls. This sample lists around 1,900,000 distinct CDR3 sequences; about 39% were detected once. The biggest ten clones account for more than 20% of the sample.

The paper's findings and limits, for the study overall: Observed TCR beta diversity per million T cells fell roughly linearly with age, and a significant reduction was already apparent by age around 40. Estimates of total diversity from one million sequenced T cells were regarded as lower bounds and underestimates. The CMV infection status of donors was not known, potentially confounding age-related changes in expanded clonotypes. Since profiling was done on bulk unsorted PBMCs, naive and antigen-experienced compartments could not be conclusively compared. A strong correlation was found between observed TCR beta diversity and the percentage of naive T cells measured by flow cytometry. Compared with the aged group, the long-lived group had more naive CD4+ T cells, fewer expanded clones and increased TCR diversity, suggesting age selection.

The sequence came from a human donor in good health. The sample was blood.

The encoded CDR3 is CASSYWTESSYEQYF. The DNA sequence follows: TGTGCCAGCAGTTATTGGACAGAGAGCTCCTACGAGCAGTACTTC. This sequence uses TRBV6-6 and TRBJ2-7; possibly the D gene is TRBD1, per 6 matching bases. The CDR3 holds 15 amino acids from the cysteine to the phenylalanine. The read is trimmed to its CDR3 DNA, 45 bases read in frame from base 1. CDR1 is given as MNHNY and CDR2 as SVGAGI, both from the germline V gene (reference sequence). Trimming removed 3 bases from V and 0 bases from J, leaving 12 bases between the germline ends.